The present TCR beta chain was sequenced within a study of blood T cell repertoires in COVID-19 (TCRdb year 2020). Broadly, across the study: Collaborator samples came from the United States, Italy and Spain and covered acute and convalescent phases of COVID-19. The material from the prospective study consisted of cDNA or gDNA derived from T cells, B-cell-depleted T cells, or PBMCs. Subjects who had been exposed to COVID-19, were actively infected with it, or had recovered from it provided the deeply sampled blood TCRbeta repertoires that made up the dataset. A freely available public database, intended as a resource for researchers studying the immune response to SARS-CoV-2, is where the repertoires were released. The samples were drawn from the first 160 participants of the ongoing ImmuneRACE study and from about 1,200 subjects provided by 6 global collaborators. Sample metadata almost always included a de-identified subject ID, COVID-19 status, age in years and sex. HLA class I and class II types, where available, came from metadata supplied by the sample provider rather than from assay-based typing.

The investigation overall reported the following: Clinical and demographic metadata were provided uncurated, with the amount varying by source and participant.

On this clone: Its binding antigen is unknown. Base qualities are not at hand, and no much larger clone is one base apart.

Participants in the prospective study were aged about 18 to 95 years, lived in 20 to 25 United States geographic areas, and enrolled through a virtual design. In the prospective study, cohorts were assigned on the basis of participant-reported clinical history obtained from a screening survey and a study questionnaire. ImmuneRACE Cohort 3 recovered participants were defined by two consecutive negative NP/OP PCR tests, healthcare professional clearance, or symptom resolution. In the prospective study, whole blood, serum and a nasopharyngeal or oropharyngeal swab were collected from each participant by mobile phlebotomists. Prospective study participants could optionally give additional blood draws and questionnaires over a 2-month period. Before DNA extraction, prospective study blood samples were shipped either frozen or at room temperature. The immunoSEQ Assay, a bias-controlled multiplex PCR, was used to amplify TCRbeta CDR3 regions from genomic DNA. Per the source publication's procedure: Nucleated cell counts per sample were estimated from amplification of reference gene primers within the assay. To quantify the absolute abundance of each unique TCRbeta CDR3 rearrangement, sequence reads were collapsed and filtered. Productive Simpson clonality was computed per sample as the square root of Simpson's diversity index over productive rearrangements. TCRdb's version of the immuneACCESS table is confined to in-frame rearrangements and falls short of the full clone set. An unresolved V gene accounts for under half of the shortfall where checked; the remainder is of unknown origin. For V, J and clone size, that table is used; D and trimming come from the DNA. The sample table contains around 480,000 clones; only one count was recorded for 87% of them. Around 0.64% of the sample rests with the top ten.

CDR1 LNHDA and CDR2 SQIVND are derived from the germline V gene (reference sequence). V is pared back by 10 bases and J by 8 bases, with 11 bases lying between the germline termini. Taken from cysteine to phenylalanine, the CDR3 has 10 residues. Just CDR3 DNA is preserved here, 30 bases in frame from base 1. This sequence originates from a young woman who had recovered from COVID-19. Sequencing input: PBMCs or T cells enriched from blood (not recorded which). Rearrangement joined TRBV19 to TRBJ1-2, with the D gene not clear enough to name. The CDR3 in this case is CATRAGGYTF. The nucleotide sequence is given as TGTGCCACCCGGGCGGGGGGCTACACCTTC.